Detailed here is one T cell receptor (beta chain). Germline is not matched at one junction end, which may reflect a read error. The data derive from a study of long-term antiretroviral therapy in people with HIV. A v3.0 immunoSEQ assay was performed at survey level. Here immunoSEQ multiplex PCR was the method, and the copy in TCRdb shows in-frame clones only, minus some. Among 20,000 to 25,000 clones listed, roughly four fifths were seen once. CDR1 LNHDA and CDR2 SQIVND come from the germline V gene (reference sequence). This CDR3 spans 15 amino acids. This clonotype was sampled from a woman aged 30 to 39 with HIV. Sequenced here: unsorted PBMCs, sampled 0.2 years after starting antiretroviral therapy. The V gene is TRBV19, the J gene TRBJ1-5; 9 positions match TRBD1. Here the CDR3 reads CASSGTGRNNRPQHF. In nucleotides, the CDR3 is TGTGCCAGTAGTGGGACAGGGAGGAACAATCGGCCCCAGCATTTT.